This T cell receptor beta chain derives from a study of T cells after yellow fever vaccination. Study-wide results and caveats: On re-exposure, the response was weaker but peaked faster, at day 5 versus 15. Overlap between CD4 and CD8 compartments was detected for a small share of clonotypes. One caveat is that FACS-sorted repertoires could contain abundant clonotypes contaminating from the bulk population.

This clonotype has ten or more counts. Its specificity is not known. One entry per CDR3 protein, called by TCRdb with MiXCR from the 5' RACE reads. The table records about 360,000 distinct CDR3 sequences, 6.2% of them present only once. The sequence was obtained from a young man who received the YFV17D yellow fever vaccine. Sequencing used PBMCs, obtained 5 days after the yellow fever booster vaccination.

The CDR3 spells CASSPDRVTEQYF. The CDR3 nucleotides are TGTGCCAGCAGCCCCGACAGGGTCACCGAGCAGTACTTC. The V gene is TRBV14, the J gene TRBJ2-7, with 7 positions matching TRBD1. The CDR3 totals 13 residues. The trim removed 4 bases at V and 6 bases at J, leaving 6 bases unmatched. The V gene's germline CDR1 is SGHDN and CDR2 FVKESK.